Presented here are 26 T cell receptor beta chains from one specimen sequenced in a study of shared clonotypes between healthy human individuals. Using immunoSEQ multiplex PCR, the repertoire was profiled, and TCRdb retains in-frame clones only, with some absent. Here the sample spans more than 2 million clones, 90% to 95% being singletons. Sample: naive CD4+ T cells sorted from blood. Subset given: CD45RA+ positively selected. The receptors here all came from a man aged 18 to 29 in good health.

The rearrangement uses TRBV9 and TRBJ1-2; 8 nucleotides align to TRBD1. V gave up 2 bases and J gave up 3 bases; unmatched junction bases: 6. The CDR3 is 15 amino acids. The germline V gene has CDR1 SGDLS and CDR2 YYNGEE. Here the CDR3 DNA reads TGTGCCAGCAGCGTGAGACAGGGGCTTCACTATGGCTACACCTTC. Translation gives CASSVRQGLHYGYTF.

V usage is TRBV6-5 and J usage is TRBJ1-1, with 10 positions matching TRBD1. Germline V gives CDR1 MNHEY, CDR2 SVGAGI. The ends lost 6 bases at V and 5 bases at J; junction bases unmatched: 3. The CDR3 totals 13 residues. The chain's CDR3 is CASRGQGGTEAFF. The DNA of the CDR3 is TGTGCCAGCAGAGGACAGGGGGGAACTGAAGCTTTCTTT.

This clone was seen once. The rearrangement links TRBV28 to TRBJ2-5; D is possibly TRBD1 (7 bases). The CDR3 is made up of 13 amino acids. CDR1 and CDR2 (germline): MDHEN, SYDVKM. The V and J ends lost 8 bases and 4 bases respectively, with 14 bases between them. CDR3 sequence: CASSQGTVETQYF. The CDR3 DNA sequence: TGTGCCAGCTCACAGGGGACTGTAGAGACCCAGTACTTC.

The chain combines TRBV11-2 with TRBJ2-6, with 8 bases identical to TRBD1. The CDR3 consists of 19 residues. J lost 0 bases, V lost 6 bases, and 13 bases had no gene match. CDR1 is SGHAT, CDR2 FQNNGV, per germline. DNA for the CDR3: TGTGCCAGCAGTCGGACAGGGAAGAAGGAGACCTCTGGGGCCAACGTCCTGACTTTC. Protein: CASSRTGKKETSGANVLTF. The variable domain in full, with the rest retrieved from reference TRBV11-2 and TRBJ2-6, is EAGVAQSPRYKIIEKRQSVAFWCNPISGHATLYWYQQILGQGPKLLIQFQNNGVVDDSQLPKDRFSAERLKGVDSTLKIQPAKLEDSAVYLCASSRTGKKETSGANVLTFGAGSRLTVL.

The chain recombines TRBV12-5 with TRBJ1-2; TRBD1 matches 10 bases. The CDR3 contains 19 residues. Trimming at V came to 1 base and at J to 8 bases, leaving 19 bases not matched to a gene. Germline-derived CDR1 and CDR2 are LGHNT and FRNRAP. The CDR3 coding sequence is TGTGCTAGTGGTTTGGCGGGACAGGGGATTTCCGGATCCTCGGTCGGCTACACCTTC. It translates to CASGLAGQGISGSSVGYTF.

This clone was picked up one time. The chain combines TRBV2 with TRBJ2-1; unclear D gene. V shed 1 base and J shed 6 bases, with 7 bases lying between them. Germline V gives CDR1 SNHLY, CDR2 FYNNEI. This CDR3 has 13 residues. As DNA, the CDR3 is TGTGCCAGCAGTGAAGTGGAGCCCAATGAGCAGTTCTTC. It translates to CASSEVEPNEQFF.

On this clone: Other DNA sequences in this sample translate to the same CDR3. V gene TRBV27 combines with J gene TRBJ1-1; no clear D. CDR1 is MNHEY, CDR2 SMNVEV, per germline (reference sequence). Deletions cut 4 bases from V and 0 bases from J, with 6 bases between. The CDR3 extends over 13 amino acids. The CDR3 DNA is TGTGCCAGCAGTTCCGGAATGAACACTGAAGCTTTCTTT. Residues: CASSSGMNTEAFF.

V usage is TRBV5-1 and J usage is TRBJ1-5; D is possibly TRBD1 (5 bases). Trimming pared 1 base from V and 9 bases from J, leaving 14 bases between. In germline, CDR1 is SGHRS, CDR2 YFSETQ. The CDR3 length is 14 residues. The DNA for the CDR3 is TGCGCCAGCAGCTTGCGCAGCATGGGGGGGCCCCAGCATTTT. This sequence encodes CASSLRSMGGPQHF. Variable domain in full (rest from reference TRBV5-1 and TRBJ1-5): KAGVTQTPRYLIKTRGQQVTLSCSPISGHRSVSWYQQTPGQGLQFLFEYFSETQRNKGNFPGRFSGRQFSNSRSEMNVSTLELGDSALYLCASSLRSMGGPQHFGDGTRLSIL.

The chain is built from TRBV6-1 and TRBJ1-2, with 8 bases identical to TRBD1. CDR1 is MNHNS and CDR2 is SASEGT in the germline V gene. Trimming removed 4 bases from V and 5 bases from J; junction bases left unmatched: 6. The CDR3 runs to 14 residues. In nucleotides, the CDR3 is TGTGCCAGCAGTGGGGGGACAGGCCCTTATGGCTACACCTTC. Protein: CASSGGTGPYGYTF.

The chain uses TRBV7-2 and TRBJ2-5; D might be TRBD2 (5 bases). Trimming removed 6 bases from V and 5 bases from J, with 13 bases in between. This CDR3 has 13 residues. CDR1 and CDR2 (germline): SGHTA, FQGNSA. DNA of the CDR3: TGTGCCAGCAGTTTATTCGGGGAGGAGACCCAGTACTTC. Its protein product is CASSLFGEETQYF.

The V gene is TRBV14, the J gene TRBJ1-1; D is undetermined. The CDR3 runs to 16 residues. CDR1 is SGHDN and CDR2 is FVKESK in the germline V gene. V lost 1 base and J lost 2, with 14 bases in between. The DNA of the CDR3 is TGTGCCAGCAGCCAAGGGTATTTTGGTCCTAACACTGAAGCTTTCTTT. This gives the protein CASSQGYFGPNTEAFF. Looking up the rest from reference TRBV14 and TRBJ1-1 gives the full variable domain: EAGVTQFPSHSVIEKGQTVTLRCDPISGHDNLYWYRRVMGKEIKFLLHFVKESKQDESGMPNNRFLAERTGGTYSTLKVQPAELEDSGVYFCASSQGYFGPNTEAFFGQGTRLTVV.

The chain combines TRBV30 with TRBJ1-1, with 7 bases fitting TRBD1. Germline assignment: CDR1 GTSNPN and CDR2 SVGIG (reference sequence). The CDR3 covers 15 residues. V shed 3 bases, J shed 3 bases, and the junction held 10 bases outside the gene matches. In DNA, the CDR3 is TGTGCCTGGAGGAATACAGGGGTCCCTGACACTGAAGCTTTCTTT. Translated, it gives CAWRNTGVPDTEAFF.

The V and J genes are TRBV13 and TRBJ2-7; 9 nucleotides line up with TRBD1. The CDR3 runs 18 residues. Trimming cost V 5 bases and J 5 bases; bases outside gene matches: 19. Germline assignment: CDR1 PRHDT and CDR2 FYEKMQ (reference sequence). The CDR3 sequence is CASSLNLGSGTGINEQYF. The CDR3 DNA sequence: TGTGCCAGCAGCCTAAACTTGGGGAGCGGGACAGGGATTAACGAGCAGTACTTC.

CDR3 protein: CATRDRTFTGELFF. The CDR3 coding sequence is TGTGCCACCAGGGACAGAACTTTCACCGGGGAGCTGTTTTTT. J is TRBJ2-2 and V is TRBV19, with TRBD1 matching over 7 bases. V trimming: 10 bases; J trimming: 4 bases; junction bases outside the gene matches: 9. The CDR3 consists of 14 residues. Germline V gene sequence: CDR1 LNHDA, CDR2 SQIVND (reference sequence).

J is TRBJ2-2 and V is TRBV11-3; 9 nucleotides align to TRBD2. V dropped 2 bases and J dropped 3; count of bases not matched to a gene: 4. The CDR3 is 16 residues long. Germline lookup yields CDR1 SGHNT and CDR2 YENEEA. The CDR3 DNA follows: TGTGCCAGCAGCTTAATAGCGGGGGACCACACCGGGGAGCTGTTTTTT. This encodes CASSLIAGDHTGELFF.

This clone was observed once. The chain has TRBV5-4 and TRBJ1-2; TRBD1 might be the D (6 bases). The germline V and J ends were trimmed by 0 bases and 4 bases, with 13 bases remaining between them. CDR1 is SGHNT, CDR2 YYREEE, per germline (reference sequence). There are 15 residues in the CDR3. CDR3 in amino acids: CASSLDSRGTYGYTF. The CDR3 region has the DNA TGTGCCAGCAGCTTGGATAGCAGGGGAACCTATGGCTACACCTTC.

The V call is TRBV2, the J call TRBJ2-2; no clear D. This CDR3 is built from 14 residues. V was cut by 8 bases and J by 4 bases, with 14 bases left in between. Looked up from germline, CDR1 is SNHLY and CDR2 is FYNNEI. CDR3 coding DNA: TGTGCCAGCCGGCAGTCCCTGAGCACCGGGGAGCTGTTTTTT. It codes for CASRQSLSTGELFF.

This clone showed up just once. J is TRBJ2-7 and V is TRBV2, with 7 bases matching TRBD1. V gave up 6 bases and J gave up 4 bases; unmatched junction bases: 6. CDR1 and CDR2 from the germline V gene are SNHLY and FYNNEI. The CDR3 totals 13 residues. CDR3 nucleotides: TGTGCCAGCAGACCGGGACAGAGATACGAGCAGTACTTC. The encoded protein is CASRPGQRYEQYF.

V is TRBV23-1 and J is TRBJ2-5; 11 positions match TRBD1. TRBV23-1 has ORF status, its function being uncertain. This CDR3 comprises 15 residues. The V gene end was trimmed by 1 base and the J gene end by 2 bases; junction bases not matched to a gene: 0. CDR3 DNA sequence: TGCGCCAGCAGTCAATGGGACAGGGGGCAAGAGACCCAGTACTTC. Translated, it gives CASSQWDRGQETQYF.

The chain is built from TRBV18 and TRBJ1-1, with D hard to call. The CDR3 is made up of 15 amino acids. The germline V gene has CDR1 KGHSH and CDR2 LQKENI. V shed 2 bases and J shed 3 bases, with 13 bases lying between them. CDR3 protein: CASSPIGGGDTEAFF. CDR3 bases: TGTGCCAGCTCACCAATTGGCGGTGGGGACACTGAAGCTTTCTTT.

V and J are TRBV11-2 and TRBJ1-1, with 10 bases lining up with TRBD1. Germline V gene data show CDR1 as SGHAT and CDR2 as FQNNGV. The CDR3 extends over 15 amino acids. After removal of 3 bases from V and 1 base from J, the junction contained 2 bases not matched to a gene. CDR3 loop: CASSFGDRGNTEAFF. Written as DNA, the CDR3 is TGTGCCAGCAGCTTTGGGGACAGGGGGAACACTGAAGCTTTCTTT.

Notes on this clone: Distinct nucleotide sequences in the sample also encode this CDR3. The chain uses TRBV2 and TRBJ1-5, with 8 bases that match TRBD1. This CDR3 is built from 14 residues. J gave up 4 bases and V 4 bases, and 3 bases lay outside the gene matches. CDR1 is SNHLY, CDR2 FYNNEI, per germline. DNA for the CDR3: TGTGCCAGCAGTGGGACAGGGAATAATCAGCCCCAGCATTTT. Protein product: CASSGTGNNQPQHF.

This clone showed up many times. The same CDR3 also results from other DNA sequences found in this sample. The gene calls are TRBV18 and TRBJ2-3; the D gene is possibly TRBD1 (5 bases). This CDR3 comprises 14 residues. CDR1 is KGHSH, CDR2 LQKENI, per germline. Deletions cut 3 bases from V and 2 bases from J, with 9 bases between. The DNA for the CDR3 is TGTGCCAGCTCACCCCTAGGGGTCACAGATACGCAGTATTTT. Its protein product is CASSPLGVTDTQYF.

V gene TRBV2 combines with J gene TRBJ1-2, with 9 bases that match TRBD1. The germline CDR1 and CDR2 sequences are SNHLY and FYNNEI. V was pared by 2 bases and J by 6 bases, with 4 bases of the junction left unmatched. The CDR3 totals 14 residues. This CDR3 reads CASSEYDRGDGYTF. The CDR3 DNA reads as TGTGCCAGCAGTGAATATGACAGGGGGGATGGCTACACCTTC.

CDR3 loop: CASSLSVTTNEKLFF. CDR3 nucleotides: TGTGCCAGCAGTTTATCTGTGACAACTAATGAAAAACTGTTTTTT. V is TRBV27 and J is TRBJ1-4, with D hard to call. From germline, CDR1 is MNHEY and CDR2 SMNVEV (reference sequence). V lost 0 bases and J 0 bases, leaving 5 bases between the germline ends. The CDR3 runs 15 residues.

The chain links TRBV14 to TRBJ1-1; D is unclear. Deletions cut 4 bases from V and 6 bases from J, with 21 bases between. The CDR3 length is 16 residues. Germline V gives CDR1 SGHDN, CDR2 FVKESK. The CDR3 DNA follows: TGTGCCAGCAGCCGCCGACCGGGCTCGAAAGGCCCTGAAGCTTTCTTT. Translated: CASSRRPGSKGPEAFF. The full variable domain, completed using reference TRBV14 and TRBJ1-1, is EAGVTQFPSHSVIEKGQTVTLRCDPISGHDNLYWYRRVMGKEIKFLLHFVKESKQDESGMPNNRFLAERTGGTYSTLKVQPAELEDSGVYFCASSRRPGSKGPEAFFGQGTRLTVV.